Listed below are T cell receptor beta chains from one sample, sequenced in a study of identical twins. Via MiXCR, TCRdb re-called the 5' RACE reads, giving one row per CDR3 protein. The sample has 300,000 to 400,000 distinct CDR3 sequences, about 12% seen once; the top ten hold 6% to 9%. The sample was also linked to a second study, of yellow fever vaccine responses in identical twins.

The specimen was CD8+ T cells sorted from blood. The receptors were gathered from a woman between 18 and 29 years old in good health. Both conserved end residues are part of each CDR3. The D gene is left open where the match is weak. Rows may omit the clone size; those that give it use once, few, many or a size class.

v_call,j_call,cdr3_length,clone_size,d_call,cdr3_nt,cdr3_aa
TRBV29-1,TRBJ1-2,18,many,TRBD1,TGCAGCGTTGAAGCACTCGACTCGGGACAGGGCAGAACCTATGGCTACACCTTC,CSVEALDSGQGRTYGYTF
TRBV28,TRBJ2-5,16,.,.,TGTGCCAGCAGAACTACAGGGACGGGCATCCAAGAGACCCAGTACTTC,CASRTTGTGIQETQYF
TRBV29-1,TRBJ1-3,16,many,.,TGCAGCGCTGGGGGGACCGCACGCGACTCTGGAAACACCATATATTTT,CSAGGTARDSGNTIYF
TRBV23-1,TRBJ2-2,18,.,TRBD1,TGCGCCAGCAGTCAATCGGGGTCAGGGGGCAAGAACACCGGGGAGCTGTTTTTT,CASSQSGSGGKNTGELFF
TRBV9,TRBJ2-1,20,many,.,TGTGCCAGCAGTCCTCCCCGCCTAGGTGGGAGGGACAGCCTATACAATGAGCAGTTCTTC,CASSPPRLGGRDSLYNEQFF
TRBV2,TRBJ2-1,15,.,.,TGTGCCAGCAGTGAAGTCTCCTTAAAGATCGATGAGCAGTTCTTC,CASSEVSLKIDEQFF
TRBV3-1,TRBJ2-1,16,few,.,TGTGCCAGCAGCCAAGAGGGGACACCTCGGTCCGCTGAGCAGTTCTTC,CASSQEGTPRSAEQFF
TRBV29-1,TRBJ2-1,16,.,TRBD2,TGCAGCGTTGAGACGGGCGGGGTAGCGGGGTACAATGAGCAGTTCTTC,CSVETGGVAGYNEQFF
TRBV19,TRBJ2-1,15,.,TRBD2,TGTGCCAGTAGCCAGACTAGCGGGGCGATCAATGAGCAGTTCTTC,CASSQTSGAINEQFF
TRBV9,TRBJ1-1,11,.,.,TGTGCCAGTGGGGTCGCCACTGAAGCTTTCTTT,CASGVATEAFF
TRBV5-6,TRBJ2-7,14,many,TRBD2,TGTGCCAGCAGCTATCAGACTAGCGCCTACGAGCAGTACTTC,CASSYQTSAYEQYF
TRBV20-1,TRBJ1-2,13,.,TRBD1,TGCAGTGCTGAACCCGGGACAGGGAATGGCTACACCTTC,CSAEPGTGNGYTF
TRBV29-1,TRBJ2-3,16,few,.,TGCAGCGTTGAAGACCTCTCTTCGGACAGTACAGATACGCAGTATTTT,CSVEDLSSDSTDTQYF
TRBV7-8,TRBJ1-3,14,many,.,TGTGCCAGCAGCCGCGCAGTCTCTGGAAACACCATATATTTT,CASSRAVSGNTIYF
TRBV4-1,TRBJ2-3,15,.,.,TGCGCCAGCAGCCCGGAAGGGCGGACAGTAGATACGCAGTATTTT,CASSPEGRTVDTQYF
TRBV20-1,TRBJ2-1,17,.,TRBD2,TGCTGTGCGGACGGACTAGCGGCCATGACCGCCTACAATGAGCAGTTCTTC,CCADGLAAMTAYNEQFF
TRBV4-2,TRBJ2-6,18,few,TRBD1,TGTGCCAGCAGCCAAGGACAGGGCCTATTTTCTGGGGCCAACGTCCTGACTTTC,CASSQGQGLFSGANVLTF
TRBV3-1,TRBJ2-4,15,many,.,TGTGCCAGCAGCGACGGTGAACTAGCCAAAAACATTCAGTACTTC,CASSDGELAKNIQYF
TRBV2,TRBJ1-6,15,few,.,TGTGCCAGCAAATGGTCGGACGAAGCGCATTCACCCCTCCACTTT,CASKWSDEAHSPLHF
TRBV6-5,TRBJ2-1,16,.,.,TGTGCCAGCAGTTCCAAGGGACTGCCCTCCTACAATGAGCAGTTCTTC,CASSSKGLPSYNEQFF
TRBV5-4,TRBJ1-5,15,few,.,TGTGCGAAGCCGGTAACGGGGGAAGGCGATCAGCCCCAGCATTTT,CAKPVTGEGDQPQHF
TRBV3-1,TRBJ2-1,16,.,TRBD1,TGTGCCAGCAGCCAGGGACAGCGAAGCTCCTACAATGAGCAGTTCTTC,CASSQGQRSSYNEQFF
TRBV5-6,TRBJ2-1,16,few,TRBD2,TGTGCCAGCCGAGCCCTAGCGGGAATACTCTACAATGAGCAGTTCTTC,CASRALAGILYNEQFF
TRBV29-1,TRBJ2-3,15,few,.,TGCAGCGTAGAAGAACAGGGCGGCCGCACAGATACGCAGTATTTT,CSVEEQGGRTDTQYF
TRBV3-1,TRBJ2-2,15,many,.,TGTGCCAGCAGCCAAGATGCAGGCTACACCGGGGAGCTGTTTTTT,CASSQDAGYTGELFF
TRBV5-1,TRBJ2-1,14,many,TRBD1,TGCGCCAGCAGCCGCACAGGGGACTACAATGAGCAGTTCTTC,CASSRTGDYNEQFF
TRBV28,TRBJ2-3,16,few,TRBD2,TGTGCCAGCAGATCGGTCGCTAGCGGTAGCACAGATACGCAGTATTTT,CASRSVASGSTDTQYF
TRBV29-1,TRBJ2-1,13,many,TRBD2,TGCAGCGTGGCCGGGGGGGCATACAATGAGCAGTTCTTC,CSVAGGAYNEQFF
TRBV27,TRBJ1-2,13,few,.,TGTGCCAGCAGCTTAGGGCCTCGATATGGCTACACCTTC,CASSLGPRYGYTF
TRBV4-1,TRBJ1-2,14,many,.,TGCGCCAGCAGCCCCGTTAGTACTAACTATGGCTACACCTTC,CASSPVSTNYGYTF
TRBV27,TRBJ2-3,13,few,.,TGTGCCAGCAGTCCGCCTCGCACAGATACGCAGTATTTT,CASSPPRTDTQYF
TRBV12-3/TRBV12-4,TRBJ2-1,13,many,.,TGTGCCAGCAGTCCGACAGGACCCCACGAGCAGTTCTTC,CASSPTGPHEQFF
TRBV24-1,TRBJ2-3,13,few,.,TGTGCCACCAGTGATTTTTCAGAAGATACGCAGTATTTT,CATSDFSEDTQYF
TRBV6-5,TRBJ2-1,15,few,TRBD1,TGTGCCAGCAGCTTAACAGGGGGCCGAACGAATGAGCAGTTCTTC,CASSLTGGRTNEQFF
TRBV7-6,TRBJ1-5,13,few,.,TGTGCCAGCAGCTTTTTATACAATCAGCCCCAGCATTTT,CASSFLYNQPQHF
TRBV4-1,TRBJ2-7,16,few,TRBD2,TGCGCCAGCAGCCAAGGCGGGACTAGCGGGAGCTACGAGCAGTACTTC,CASSQGGTSGSYEQYF
TRBV7-8,TRBJ2-3,17,many,.,TGTGCCAGCAGCCCTTATCCTGACTCTACTAGCACAGATACGCAGTATTTT,CASSPYPDSTSTDTQYF
TRBV6-1,TRBJ2-1,15,.,.,TGTGCCAGCAGCCCACCTGACGGCCTCTGGGATGAGCAGTTCTTC,CASSPPDGLWDEQFF
TRBV20-1,TRBJ2-7,13,.,TRBD1,TGCAGTGCTATGGACAGGGAGTCCTACGAGCAGTACTTC,CSAMDRESYEQYF
TRBV24-1,TRBJ2-2,15,few,TRBD1,TGTGCCACCAGTGGGGACAGGGGCCACACCGGGGAGCTGTTTTTT,CATSGDRGHTGELFF
TRBV29-1,TRBJ2-5,14,.,.,TGCAGCGTCCCAGCCCGGGACTCACAAGAGACCCAGTACTTC,CSVPARDSQETQYF
TRBV5-1,TRBJ2-1,17,many,.,TGCGCCAGCAGCTTGGCCCGACTTTGGTGGTCCTACAATGAGCAGTTCTTC,CASSLARLWWSYNEQFF
TRBV25-1,TRBJ2-6,16,many,.,TGTGCCAGCAGTGAATTTTTAAGCTCTGGGGCCAACGTCCTGACTTTC,CASSEFLSSGANVLTF
TRBV10-1,TRBJ1-1,11,.,.,TGCGCCAGCAGTGAGAACAACCAAGCTTTCTTT,CASSENNQAFF
TRBV9,TRBJ2-1,14,few,TRBD1,TGTGCCAGCACCACGGACAGGGGGAGCGATGAGCAGTTCTTC,CASTTDRGSDEQFF
TRBV7-2,TRBJ2-2,15,.,.,TGTGCCAGCAGCTTATGGGTGGTGGACACCGGGGAGCTGTTTTTT,CASSLWVVDTGELFF
TRBV28,TRBJ2-5,12,many,.,TGTGCCAGCAGTTTATGGAGGGAGACCCAGTACTTC,CASSLWRETQYF
TRBV7-6,TRBJ2-1,17,few,.,TGTGCCAGCAGCCAAGCCCGGGCGGGGACCCTCTACAATGAGCAGTTCTTC,CASSQARAGTLYNEQFF
TRBV11-2,TRBJ2-1,14,.,.,TGTGCCAGCAGCTTAGGAACGGGGCAATACGAGCAGTTCTTC,CASSLGTGQYEQFF